Listed here is a single TCR beta chain. The data are from a study of blood T cell repertoires in COVID-19. The length of the CDR3 is 14 residues. V dropped 3 bases and J dropped 5 bases, with 13 bases sitting between them. Germline V gene sequence: CDR1 SEHNR, CDR2 FQNEAQ (reference sequence). Under the authors' procedure: Reference gene primer amplification gave nucleated cell count estimates. Clones were read by immunoSEQ multiplex PCR, and TCRdb kept only the in-frame ones, dropping some. The DNA gave D and trimming, while V, J and clone size come from that table. The sample lists roughly 500,000 clones, 89% occurring once.

The receptor's source is a man aged 18 to 35 with COVID-19, enrolled during active disease. The sequencing sample was made of peripheral blood. The gene calls are TRBV7-9 and TRBJ2-5; D possibly corresponds to TRBD2 (5 bases). This CDR3 is CASSFPLREETQYF. The CDR3 region has the DNA TGTGCCAGCAGCTTCCCGTTAAGGGAGGAGACCCAGTACTTC.